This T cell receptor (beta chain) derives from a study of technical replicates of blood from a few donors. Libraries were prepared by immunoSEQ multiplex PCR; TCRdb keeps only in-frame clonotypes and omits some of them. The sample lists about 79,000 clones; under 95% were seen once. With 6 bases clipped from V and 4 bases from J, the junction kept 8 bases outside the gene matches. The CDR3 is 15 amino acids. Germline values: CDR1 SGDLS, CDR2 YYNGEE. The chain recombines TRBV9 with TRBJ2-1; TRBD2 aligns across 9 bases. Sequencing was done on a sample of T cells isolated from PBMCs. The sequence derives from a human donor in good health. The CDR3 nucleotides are TGTGCCAGCAACCGCGGGCTAGCGGGATACAATGAGCAGTTCTTC. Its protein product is CASNRGLAGYNEQFF.